The clone carrying this T cell receptor (beta chain) is a singleton in its sample. Its antigen is currently unknown. A junction boundary mismatches the germline segment, possibly from a read error. Within the sample, other DNA sequences also encode this same CDR3. The entry originates in a study of cytomegalovirus exposure and HLA in healthy donors. The study, taken as a whole, reports: Accounts indicate the classifier identified cytomegalovirus status with strong specificity and sensitivity. Evidence from a later analysis indicated that most CMV-associated TCR beta chains looked HLA-restricted. The study listed 150 to 200 cytomegalovirus-associated TCR beta chains.

Germline CDR1 LGHNA, CDR2 YSLEER. The CDR3 loop spans 15 amino acids. It was with 60 Vbeta and 13 Jbeta primers that the PCR ran. Data came from immunoSEQ multiplex PCR; TCRdb stores just in-frame clones and leaves some out. The sample has about 190,000 clones, around 84% seen once. The rearrangement joins TRBV4-3 to TRBJ1-4, with D tentatively TRBD1 (6 bases). The sequencing input was PBMCs. This TCR was sampled from a man aged 35 to 55 in good health and CMV-seropositive. For the CDR3, the DNA is TGCGCTAGCAGCCAAGGACAGCGCTTGGGTGAAAAACTGTTTTTT. It specifies CASSQGQRLGEKLFF.